The rows below give T cell receptor beta chains drawn from one sample of a study of T cells in tuberculosis. TCRdb's copy holds only in-frame clones and misses some; the assay was immunoSEQ multiplex PCR. The table includes around 30,000 clones, approximately 93% detected once. The sequenced sample was PBMCs, obtained at tuberculosis diagnosis. The receptors originated from an adult with tuberculosis. Each CDR3 is given with its conserved first and last residue. D genes are given only for firm matches. The size entry is marked missing in some rows and otherwise reads once, few, many or a size class.

d_call | j_call | clone_size | cdr3_length | v_call | cdr3_aa | cdr3_nt
TRBD1 | TRBJ2-7 | NA | 14 | TRBV2 | CASRSGTVLVEQYF | TGTGCCAGCAGGTCCGGGACAGTGCTTGTCGAGCAGTACTTC
NA | TRBJ1-1 | NA | 14 | TRBV5-1 | CASSLSGGDTEAFF | TGCGCCAGCAGCTTGTCGGGGGGCGACACTGAAGCTTTCTTT
NA | TRBJ2-7 | NA | 13 | TRBV9 | CASGPTSPNEQYF | TGTGCCAGCGGCCCAACATCCCCCAACGAGCAGTACTTC
TRBD1 | TRBJ1-1 | NA | 16 | TRBV19 | CASSNTGTGANTEAFF | TGTGCCAGTAGTAACACCGGGACAGGGGCTAACACTGAAGCTTTCTTT
TRBD1 | TRBJ1-2 | NA | 13 | TRBV7-2 | CASSPGQGEGYTF | TGTGCCAGCAGCCCCGGACAGGGCGAGGGCTACACCTTC
NA | TRBJ2-7 | NA | 13 | TRBV5-1 | CASSLQGSYEQYF | TGCGCCAGCAGCTTACAGGGATCCTACGAGCAGTACTTC
TRBD2 | TRBJ2-5 | NA | 15 | TRBV29-1 | CSAPGLAGGRETQYF | TGCAGCGCTCCTGGACTAGCGGGAGGGCGGGAGACCCAGTACTTC
TRBD1 | TRBJ2-5 | NA | 16 | TRBV28 | CASSTGGQGARETQYF | TGTGCCAGCAGTACGGGAGGACAGGGGGCGAGGGAGACCCAGTACTTC
TRBD1 | TRBJ2-7 | NA | 16 | TRBV27 | CASSFLTGTGSYEQYF | TGTGCCAGCAGTTTCCTAACCGGGACAGGGAGCTACGAGCAGTACTTC
NA | TRBJ2-1 | NA | 11 | TRBV5-1 | CASSLLSEQFF | TGCGCCAGCAGCTTGTTGAGTGAGCAGTTCTTC
TRBD1 | TRBJ1-5 | NA | 13 | TRBV2 | CASRGDRAQPQHF | TGTGCCAGCAGGGGAGACAGGGCCCAGCCCCAGCATTTT
NA | TRBJ1-1 | NA | 14 | TRBV6-6 | CASSYREENTEAFF | TGTGCCAGCAGCTACAGGGAGGAAAACACTGAAGCTTTCTTT
NA | TRBJ2-7 | NA | 12 | TRBV19 | CASSQISYEQYF | TGTGCCAGTAGTCAGATCTCCTACGAGCAGTACTTC
TRBD2 | TRBJ2-7 | NA | 17 | TRBV5-1 | CASSLGLAGGMGEEQYF | TGCGCCAGCAGCTTGGGACTAGCGGGAGGGATGGGAGAGGAGCAGTACTTC
TRBD1 | TRBJ2-7 | NA | 15 | TRBV12-5 | CASGPQDRGYGEQYF | TGTGCTAGTGGGCCCCAGGACAGGGGTTACGGCGAGCAGTACTTC
TRBD1 | TRBJ2-7 | NA | 20 | TRBV30 | CAWSVRVVQGAWGGSYEQYF | TGTGCCTGGAGTGTACGCGTGGTCCAGGGGGCTTGGGGCGGATCCTACGAGCAGTACTTC
NA | TRBJ1-2 | NA | 13 | TRBV30 | CAWRATGLTGYTF | TGTGCCTGGAGGGCGACAGGACTGACGGGCTACACCTTC
TRBD1 | TRBJ1-5 | NA | 16 | TRBV9 | CASSPSGQVFNQPQHF | TGTGCCAGCAGCCCCTCTGGACAGGTTTTCAATCAGCCCCAGCATTTT
NA | TRBJ1-4 | NA | 16 | TRBV7-2 | CASSLDFRGGDEKLFF | TGTGCCAGCAGCTTAGATTTCCGGGGCGGGGATGAAAAACTGTTTTTT
NA | TRBJ2-2 | NA | 13 | TRBV6-5 | CASIRRGTGELFF | TGTGCCAGCATAAGGAGGGGCACCGGGGAGCTGTTTTTT
TRBD2 | TRBJ2-1 | NA | 10 | TRBV4-1 | CAAGYNEQFF | TGCGCAGCGGGATACAATGAGCAGTTCTTC
TRBD1 | TRBJ2-6 | NA | 16 | TRBV5-1 | CASSGTGGAGANVLTF | TGCGCCAGCAGCGGGACAGGGGGGGCTGGGGCCAACGTCCTGACTTTC
NA | TRBJ1-3 | NA | 17 | TRBV7-2 | CASTLGGGKVGGNTIYF | TGTGCCAGCACCCTAGGGGGGGGGAAAGTTGGCGGAAACACCATATATTTT
NA | TRBJ1-2 | NA | 14 | TRBV2 | CASSARGEGYGYTF | TGTGCCAGCAGTGCCCGGGGGGAAGGCTATGGCTACACCTTC
NA | TRBJ2-7 | NA | 14 | TRBV6-6 | CASSYSIRVDEQYF | TGTGCCAGCAGTTACTCGATACGGGTAGACGAGCAGTACTTC
NA | TRBJ2-3 | NA | 11 | TRBV20-1 | CSAGAQGTQYF | TGCAGTGCTGGGGCGCAGGGGACGCAGTATTTT
TRBD1 | TRBJ1-2 | NA | 13 | TRBV28 | CASTEGQPYGYTF | TGTGCCAGTACCGAGGGACAGCCCTATGGCTACACCTTC
TRBD1 | TRBJ1-1 | NA | 17 | TRBV4-1 | CASSPPSFGTGNTEAFF | TGCGCCAGCAGCCCGCCCTCCTTCGGGACAGGGAACACTGAAGCTTTCTTT
NA | TRBJ2-6 | NA | 16 | TRBV19 | CASSGGQPSGANVLTF | TGTGCCAGTAGTGGTGGACAACCCTCTGGGGCCAACGTCCTGACTTTC
TRBD2 | TRBJ2-1 | NA | 15 | TRBV11-2 | CASSLLAGHSDEQFF | TGTGCCAGCAGCTTATTAGCGGGACATAGCGATGAGCAGTTCTTC
NA | TRBJ1-1 | NA | 15 | TRBV11-2 | CASSLVEGTPDEAFF | TGTGCCAGCAGCTTAGTCGAGGGGACACCAGATGAAGCTTTCTTT
TRBD2 | TRBJ2-2 | NA | 17 | TRBV2 | CASSQMAPGLGAGELFF | TGTGCCAGCAGTCAAATGGCCCCGGGACTAGGGGCCGGGGAGCTGTTTTTT
NA | TRBJ1-4 | once | 12 | TRBV2 | CASEAGQEKLFF | TGTGCCAGCGAGGCGGGGCAGGAAAAACTGTTTTTT
NA | TRBJ2-2 | once | 13 | TRBV29-1 | CSPRSGTTGELFF | TGCAGCCCCCGTTCAGGAACCACCGGGGAGCTGTTTTTT
NA | TRBJ1-2 | once | 14 | TRBV19 | CASSRTGANYGYTF | TGTGCCAGTAGTCGGACGGGAGCTAACTATGGCTACACCTTC
TRBD1 | TRBJ2-7 | NA | 15 | TRBV4-1 | CASSGRDREAYEQYF | TGCGCCAGCAGCGGCCGGGACAGAGAAGCCTACGAGCAGTACTTC
TRBD2 | TRBJ2-5 | NA | 13 | TRBV5-1 | CASSGGGQETQYF | TGCGCCAGCAGCGGGGGGGGCCAAGAGACCCAGTACTTC
TRBD1 | TRBJ1-2 | NA | 14 | TRBV7-8 | CASSQGQGEDGYTF | TGTGCCAGCAGCCAGGGACAGGGTGAAGATGGCTACACCTTC
TRBD1 | TRBJ2-7 | NA | 14 | TRBV6-5 | CASSTRTGPYEQYF | TGTGCCAGCAGTACGCGGACAGGTCCCTACGAGCAGTACTTC
TRBD2 | TRBJ2-7 | NA | 15 | TRBV7-2 | CASTQRGGTSYEQYF | TGTGCCAGCACCCAGCGGGGGGGGACCTCCTACGAGCAGTACTTC
TRBD2 | TRBJ2-2 | NA | 17 | TRBV29-1 | CSVEGEGLAGVAGELFF | TGCAGCGTTGAAGGGGAGGGACTAGCGGGAGTGGCCGGGGAGCTGTTTTTT
TRBD2 | TRBJ2-2 | NA | 16 | TRBV7-3 | CASSLVGGSDTGELFF | TGTGCCAGCAGCTTAGTAGGCGGGAGCGACACCGGGGAGCTGTTTTTT
TRBD1 | TRBJ1-2 | NA | 16 | TRBV4-1 | CASSPKWTGKGYGYTF | TGCGCCAGCAGCCCGAAGTGGACAGGGAAGGGATATGGCTACACCTTC
NA | TRBJ2-1 | once | 13 | TRBV19 | CATQGGPYNEQFF | TGTGCCACTCAGGGCGGCCCATACAATGAGCAGTTCTTC
TRBD2 | TRBJ2-7 | once | 16 | TRBV27 | CASSLHFSGSFDEQYF | TGTGCCTCCAGTTTACATTTTAGCGGGAGCTTCGACGAGCAGTACTTC
TRBD1 | TRBJ2-4 | NA | 14 | TRBV4-1 | CASSLGTGENIQYF | TGCGCCAGCAGTCTAGGGACAGGGGAAAACATTCAGTACTTC
TRBD2 | TRBJ2-1 | NA | 13 | TRBV19 | CASSISSGNEQFF | TGTGCCAGTAGTATAAGTAGCGGGAATGAGCAGTTCTTC
NA | TRBJ1-1 | NA | 13 | TRBV4-2 | CASSHPGNTEAFF | TGTGCCAGCAGCCATCCAGGGAACACTGAAGCTTTCTTT
NA | TRBJ1-2 | NA | 14 | TRBV5-1 | CASSFGRGGDGYTF | TGCGCCAGCAGCTTCGGTAGGGGAGGCGATGGCTACACCTTC
NA | TRBJ2-5 | NA | 17 | TRBV4-1 | CASSQSPLLRGQETQYF | TGCGCCAGCAGCCAAAGTCCGTTACTTAGGGGTCAGGAGACCCAGTACTTC
TRBD2 | TRBJ2-3 | NA | 16 | TRBV4-1 | CASSQVIQRGTDTQYF | TGCGCCAGCAGCCAAGTTATCCAGCGGGGGACAGATACGCAGTATTTT
NA | TRBJ2-7 | NA | 12 | TRBV5-5 | CASSPGQIEQYF | TGTGCCAGCAGCCCAGGACAGATTGAGCAGTACTTC
NA | TRBJ2-5 | once | 13 | TRBV19 | CASSAGSKETQYF | TGTGCCAGTTCTGCGGGGTCGAAAGAGACCCAGTACTTC
NA | TRBJ2-1 | NA | 15 | TRBV9 | CASSVGGFVGNEQFF | TGTGCCAGCAGCGTAGGAGGTTTTGTTGGGAATGAGCAGTTCTTC
TRBD2 | TRBJ2-3 | NA | 16 | TRBV5-1 | CASSPLAGGRTDTQYF | TGCGCCAGCAGCCCCCTGGCGGGAGGGCGCACAGATACGCAGTATTTT
NA | TRBJ1-4 | NA | 18 | TRBV27 | CASRDRFLGFGLNEKLFF | TGTGCCAGCAGAGACAGGTTTTTGGGTTTTGGGCTTAATGAAAAACTGTTTTTT
TRBD2 | TRBJ2-7 | medium-sized | 15 | TRBV7-9 | CASSSPLGGDYEQYF | TGTGCCAGCAGCTCACCCTTGGGGGGGGACTACGAGCAGTACTTC
TRBD2 | TRBJ2-7 | once | 19 | TRBV4-1 | CASSQGLLAGPHQPYEQYF | TGCGCCAGCAGCCAAGGGTTATTAGCGGGACCTCACCAACCCTACGAGCAGTACTTC
NA | TRBJ1-1 | NA | 18 | TRBV29-1 | CSVVVRGGATFMNTEAFF | TGCAGCGTTGTGGTTCGGGGAGGGGCCACATTCATGAACACTGAAGCTTTCTTT
TRBD1 | TRBJ1-2 | NA | 15 | TRBV28 | CASSPGQGSLSGYTF | TGTGCCAGCAGTCCTGGACAGGGGTCATTGTCTGGCTACACCTTC